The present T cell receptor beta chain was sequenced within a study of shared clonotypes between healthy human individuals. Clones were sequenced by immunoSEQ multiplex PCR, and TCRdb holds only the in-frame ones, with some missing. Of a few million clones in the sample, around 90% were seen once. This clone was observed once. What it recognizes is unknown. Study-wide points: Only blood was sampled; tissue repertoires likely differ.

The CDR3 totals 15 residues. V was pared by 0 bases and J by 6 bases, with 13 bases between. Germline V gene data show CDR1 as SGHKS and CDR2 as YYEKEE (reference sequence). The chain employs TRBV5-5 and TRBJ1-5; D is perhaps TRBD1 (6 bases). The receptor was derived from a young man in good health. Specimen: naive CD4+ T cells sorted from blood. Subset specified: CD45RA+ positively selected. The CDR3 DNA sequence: TGTGCCAGCAGCTTGGCCGCAGGGGTAGGTCAGCCCCAGCATTTT. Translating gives CASSLAAGVGQPQHF.